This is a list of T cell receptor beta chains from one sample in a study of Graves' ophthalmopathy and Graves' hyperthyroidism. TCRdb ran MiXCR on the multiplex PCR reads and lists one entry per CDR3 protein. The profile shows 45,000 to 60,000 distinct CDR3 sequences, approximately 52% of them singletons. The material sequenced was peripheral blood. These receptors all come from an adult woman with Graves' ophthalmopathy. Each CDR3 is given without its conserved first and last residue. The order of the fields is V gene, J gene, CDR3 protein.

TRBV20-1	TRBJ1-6	SARPLH
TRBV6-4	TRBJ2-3	ASSTGTGLITDTQY
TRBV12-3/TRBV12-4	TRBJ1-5	ASRLAGRANQPQH
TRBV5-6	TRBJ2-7	ASSLKGQGSNEQY
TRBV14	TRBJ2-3	ASSQGTGYAGGVPDTQY
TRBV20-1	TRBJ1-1	SASPRGYEAF
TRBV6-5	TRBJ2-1	ASNPGGADLAGPQF
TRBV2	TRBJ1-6	ASSEGQGYNSPLH
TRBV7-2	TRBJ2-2	ASSRTVNTGELF
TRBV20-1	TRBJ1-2	SADPGTGYGYT
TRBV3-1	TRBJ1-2	ASSFGQGGYNYGYT
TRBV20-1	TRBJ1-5	SARDLYRAGQPQH
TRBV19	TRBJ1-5	ASSMAGRAQPQH
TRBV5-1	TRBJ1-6	ASSPGVGEPPH
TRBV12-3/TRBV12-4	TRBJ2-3	ASKQTRDEDTQY
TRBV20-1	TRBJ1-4	SAGDPGYEKLF
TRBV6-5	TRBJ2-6	ASAKQAETEA
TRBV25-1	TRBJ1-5	ASGGQGAGQPQH
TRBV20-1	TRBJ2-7	SAGTGYYEQY
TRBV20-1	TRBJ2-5	SARTPLGQETQY
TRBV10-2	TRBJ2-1	ATTDAYNEQF
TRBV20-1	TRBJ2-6	SGSGNLANVLT
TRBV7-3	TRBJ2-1	ASSLPGLADNEQF
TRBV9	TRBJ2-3	ASSVGTSGRGDTQY
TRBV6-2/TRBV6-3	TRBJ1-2	ASSLSSYGYT
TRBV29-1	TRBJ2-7	SVEGGTGDHYEQY
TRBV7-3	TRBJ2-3	ASSSRDSTDTQY
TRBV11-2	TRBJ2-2	ASSPRTGNTGELF
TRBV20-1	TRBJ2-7	SAKAGQGEQY
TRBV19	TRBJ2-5	ASTPEGEETQY
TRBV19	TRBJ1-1	ASSMGLGDTEAF
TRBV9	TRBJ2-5	ASSVDVRQETQY
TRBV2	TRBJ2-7	ASNNPGNYEQY
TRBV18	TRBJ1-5	ASSPTFETGNQPQH
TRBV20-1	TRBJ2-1	SAPTSGRANEQF
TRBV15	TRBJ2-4	ATGSGRRGAVDIQY
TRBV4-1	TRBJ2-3	ASSRASGRTETDTQY
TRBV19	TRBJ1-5	ASSISGTQETQH
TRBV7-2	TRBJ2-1	ASSLGTGGVPYKF
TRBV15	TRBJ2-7	ATIPGGRSSYEQY
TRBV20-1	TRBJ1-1	SASGTPTNTEAF
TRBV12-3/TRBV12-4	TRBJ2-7	ASRPTSGSYEQY
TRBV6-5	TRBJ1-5	ASSERTENQPQH
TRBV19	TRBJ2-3	ASSAGGGSTDTQY
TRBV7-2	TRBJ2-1	ASSFTWGGPNPYNEQF
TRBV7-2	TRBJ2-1	ASSPRVGVGNNEQF
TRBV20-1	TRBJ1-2	SAQGSSGNT
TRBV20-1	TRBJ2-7	SARGLAGLYEQY
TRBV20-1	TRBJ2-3	SARDSDTDTQY
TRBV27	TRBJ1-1	ASSPIQGKHTEAF
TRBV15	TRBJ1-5	ATSVGVTGMGNQPQH